This entry is about one T cell receptor beta chain. Its matching antigen is unknown. The sample is drawn from a study of vaccination and CD4 T cells after COVID-19. Sequencing of DNA taken from cultured CD4+ T cells relied on the Oncomine TCR Beta short-read assay. Each CDR3 protein gets one entry after TCRdb re-called the PCR reads with MiXCR. The sample has about 9,800 distinct CDR3 sequences, around 40% seen once. Treatment defined: approximately 9-day PBMC culture with coronavirus spike peptide pools or control peptides (ViraFEST assay). Before the COVID-19 pandemic (2011-2018), CD4+ T cells were obtained from the unexposed donor. This CDR3 has 17 residues.

The specimen sequenced was CD4+ T cells from blood, cultured in vitro. The rearrangement joins TRBV21-1 to TRBJ2-4. TRBV21-1 is shown as a pseudogene. The sequence was collected from a human donor in good health. The CDR3, as DNA: TGTGCCAGCAGCAAAGACTCCATACCCCTAGCCAAAAACATTCAGTACTTC. It translates to CASSKDSIPLAKNIQYF.